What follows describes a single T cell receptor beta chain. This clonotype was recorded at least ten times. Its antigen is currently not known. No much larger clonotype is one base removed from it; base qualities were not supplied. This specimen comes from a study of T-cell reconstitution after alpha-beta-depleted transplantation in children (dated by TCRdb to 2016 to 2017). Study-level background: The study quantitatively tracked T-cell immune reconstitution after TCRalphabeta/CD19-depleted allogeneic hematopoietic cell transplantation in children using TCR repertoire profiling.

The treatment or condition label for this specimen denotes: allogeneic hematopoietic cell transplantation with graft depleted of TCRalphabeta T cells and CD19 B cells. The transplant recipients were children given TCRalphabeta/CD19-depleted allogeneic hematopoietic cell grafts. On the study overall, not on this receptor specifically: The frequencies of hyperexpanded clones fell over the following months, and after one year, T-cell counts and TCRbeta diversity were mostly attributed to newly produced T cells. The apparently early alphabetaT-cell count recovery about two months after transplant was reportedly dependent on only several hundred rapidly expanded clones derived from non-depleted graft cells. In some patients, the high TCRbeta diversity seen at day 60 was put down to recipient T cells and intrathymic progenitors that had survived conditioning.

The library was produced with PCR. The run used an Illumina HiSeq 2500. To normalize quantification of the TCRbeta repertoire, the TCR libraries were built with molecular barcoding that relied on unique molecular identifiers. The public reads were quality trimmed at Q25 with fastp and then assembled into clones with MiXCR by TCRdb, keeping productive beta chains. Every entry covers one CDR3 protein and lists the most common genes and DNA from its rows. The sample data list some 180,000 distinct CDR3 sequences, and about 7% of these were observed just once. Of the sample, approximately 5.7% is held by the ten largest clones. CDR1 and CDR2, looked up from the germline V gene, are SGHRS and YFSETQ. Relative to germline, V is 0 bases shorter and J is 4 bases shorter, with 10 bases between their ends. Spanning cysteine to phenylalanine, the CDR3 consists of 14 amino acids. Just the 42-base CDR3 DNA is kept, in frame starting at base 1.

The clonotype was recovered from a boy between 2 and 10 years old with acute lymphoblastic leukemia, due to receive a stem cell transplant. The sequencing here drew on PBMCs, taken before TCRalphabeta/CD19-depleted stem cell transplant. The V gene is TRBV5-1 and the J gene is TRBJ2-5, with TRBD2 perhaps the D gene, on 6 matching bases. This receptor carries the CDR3 CASSLAGGLETQYF. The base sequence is TGCGCCAGCAGCTTGGCCGGGGGTTTAGAGACCCAGTACTTC.